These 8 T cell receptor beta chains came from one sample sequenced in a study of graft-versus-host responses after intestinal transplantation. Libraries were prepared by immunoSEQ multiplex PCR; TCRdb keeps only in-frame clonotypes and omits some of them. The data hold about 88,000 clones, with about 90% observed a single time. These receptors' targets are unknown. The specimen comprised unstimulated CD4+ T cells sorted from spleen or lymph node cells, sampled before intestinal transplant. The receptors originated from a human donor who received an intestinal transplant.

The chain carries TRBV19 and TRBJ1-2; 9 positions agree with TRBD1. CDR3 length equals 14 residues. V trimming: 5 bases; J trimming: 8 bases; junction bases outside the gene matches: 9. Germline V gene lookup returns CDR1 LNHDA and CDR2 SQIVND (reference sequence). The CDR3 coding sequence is TGTGCCAGTAGTGCCGGACAGGGGAGTGAGGGCTACACCTTC. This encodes CASSAGQGSEGYTF.

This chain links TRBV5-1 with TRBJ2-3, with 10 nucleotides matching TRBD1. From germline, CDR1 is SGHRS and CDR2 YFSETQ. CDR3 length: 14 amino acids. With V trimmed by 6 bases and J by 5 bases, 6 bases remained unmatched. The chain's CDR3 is CASTGTGAGDTQYF. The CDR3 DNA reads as TGCGCCAGCACCGGGACAGGGGCGGGAGATACGCAGTATTTT.

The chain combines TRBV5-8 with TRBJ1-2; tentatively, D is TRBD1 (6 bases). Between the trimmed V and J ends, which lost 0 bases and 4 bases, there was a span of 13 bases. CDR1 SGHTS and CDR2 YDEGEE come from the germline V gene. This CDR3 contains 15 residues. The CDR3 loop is CASSLGRGMSYGYTF. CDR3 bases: TGTGCCAGCAGCTTGGGCAGGGGAATGTCCTATGGCTACACCTTC.

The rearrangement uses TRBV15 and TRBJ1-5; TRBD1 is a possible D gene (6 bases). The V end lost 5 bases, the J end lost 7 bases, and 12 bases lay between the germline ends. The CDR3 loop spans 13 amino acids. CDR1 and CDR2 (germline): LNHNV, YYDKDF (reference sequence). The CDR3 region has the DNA TGTGCCACCAGCCCGACAGGTCAACAGCCCCAGCATTTT. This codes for CATSPTGQQPQHF. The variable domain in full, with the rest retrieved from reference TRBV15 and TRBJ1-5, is DAMVIQNPRYQVTQFGKPVTLSCSQTLNHNVMYWYQQKSSQAPKLLFHYYDKDFNNEADTPDNFQSRRPNTSFCFLDIRSPGLGDTAMYLCATSPTGQQPQHFGDGTRLSIL.

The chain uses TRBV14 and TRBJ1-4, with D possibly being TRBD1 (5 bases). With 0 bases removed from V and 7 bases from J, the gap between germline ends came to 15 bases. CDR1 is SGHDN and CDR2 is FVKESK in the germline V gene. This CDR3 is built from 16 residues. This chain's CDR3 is CASSQDLLQGSEKLFF. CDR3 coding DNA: TGTGCCAGCAGCCAAGATCTCCTCCAGGGTAGTGAAAAACTGTTTTTT.

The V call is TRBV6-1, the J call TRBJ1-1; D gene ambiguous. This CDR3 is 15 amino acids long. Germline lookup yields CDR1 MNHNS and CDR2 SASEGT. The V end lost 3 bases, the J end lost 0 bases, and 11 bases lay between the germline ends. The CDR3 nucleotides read TGTGCCAGCAGTGACGTAGGGAGGATGAACACTGAAGCTTTCTTT. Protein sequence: CASSDVGRMNTEAFF.

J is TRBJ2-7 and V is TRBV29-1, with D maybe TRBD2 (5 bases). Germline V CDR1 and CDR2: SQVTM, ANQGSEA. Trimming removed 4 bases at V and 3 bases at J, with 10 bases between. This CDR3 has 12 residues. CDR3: CSVVLRGYEQYF. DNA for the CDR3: TGCAGCGTTGTTCTCCGGGGCTACGAGCAGTACTTC.

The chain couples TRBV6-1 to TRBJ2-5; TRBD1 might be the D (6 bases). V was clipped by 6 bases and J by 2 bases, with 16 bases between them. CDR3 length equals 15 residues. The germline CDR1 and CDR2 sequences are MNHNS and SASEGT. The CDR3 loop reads CASREPGQPQETQYF. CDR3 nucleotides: TGTGCCAGCAGGGAACCCGGACAGCCTCAAGAGACCCAGTACTTC.